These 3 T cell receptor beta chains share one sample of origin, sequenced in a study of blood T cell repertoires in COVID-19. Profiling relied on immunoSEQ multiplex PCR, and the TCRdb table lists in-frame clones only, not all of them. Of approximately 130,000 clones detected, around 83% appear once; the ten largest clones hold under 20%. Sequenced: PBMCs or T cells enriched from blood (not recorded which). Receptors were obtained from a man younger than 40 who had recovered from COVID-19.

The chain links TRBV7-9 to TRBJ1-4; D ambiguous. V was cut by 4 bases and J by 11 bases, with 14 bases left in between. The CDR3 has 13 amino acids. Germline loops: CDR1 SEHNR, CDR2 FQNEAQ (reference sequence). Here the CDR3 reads CASSSGPTGKLFF. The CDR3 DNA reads TGTGCCAGCAGCTCCGGCCCGACGGGGAAACTGTTTTTT.

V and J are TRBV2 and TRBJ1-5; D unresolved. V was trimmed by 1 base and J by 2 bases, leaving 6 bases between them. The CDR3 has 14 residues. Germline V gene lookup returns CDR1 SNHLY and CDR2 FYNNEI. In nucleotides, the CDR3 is TGTGCCAGCAGTGAAGGGAGGGGCAATCAGCCCCAGCATTTT. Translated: CASSEGRGNQPQHF.

For the CDR3, the DNA is TGTGCCAGCAGCTCGGGCGGGGCCAGTGGCTACACCTTC. The encoded protein is CASSSGGASGYTF. The chain recombines TRBV7-2 with TRBJ1-2; a possible D gene is TRBD1 (5 bases). The germline CDR1 and CDR2 sequences are SGHTA and FQGNSA. The CDR3 extends over 13 amino acids. Trimming shortened V by 4 bases and J by 7 bases, and 13 bases separated the two germline ends.